Below, one T cell receptor beta chain is given with its context. What it binds is unknown. Trimming pared 3 bases from V and 4 bases from J, leaving 16 bases between. Germline V lookup: CDR1 LNHDA, CDR2 SQIVND (reference sequence). The CDR3 is made up of 15 amino acids. Expressed TCRB transcripts were sequenced after all isolated RNA was converted to cDNA. An average roughly 3.6 million reads came from naive, central memory and regulatory T cell samples. Assay used: immunoSEQ multiplex PCR; TCRdb lists only in-frame clones, some missing. The sample contains 600,000 to 650,000 clones, around a sixth of which appear only once. This record comes from a study of beta chain features in type 1 diabetes. Overall study findings and caveats: An over-representation of cells with high TCR expression could result from cDNA sequencing.

The chain has TRBV19 and TRBJ2-7; D tentatively reads TRBD1 or TRBD2 (5 bases each). The receptor comes from a man between 18 and 29 years old in good health. Sequences were obtained from naive CD4+ T cells from blood. The CDR3 is CASSIRGDGAYEQYF. CDR3 coding DNA: TGTGCCAGTAGTATTAGGGGTGACGGGGCTTACGAGCAGTACTTC. The full variable domain, rest sourced from reference TRBV19 and TRBJ2-7, is DGGITQSPKYLFRKEGQNVTLSCEQNLNHDAMYWYRQDPGQGLRLIYYSQIVNDFQKGDIAEGYSVSREKKESFPLTVTSAQKNPTAFYLCASSIRGDGAYEQYFGPGTRLTVT.